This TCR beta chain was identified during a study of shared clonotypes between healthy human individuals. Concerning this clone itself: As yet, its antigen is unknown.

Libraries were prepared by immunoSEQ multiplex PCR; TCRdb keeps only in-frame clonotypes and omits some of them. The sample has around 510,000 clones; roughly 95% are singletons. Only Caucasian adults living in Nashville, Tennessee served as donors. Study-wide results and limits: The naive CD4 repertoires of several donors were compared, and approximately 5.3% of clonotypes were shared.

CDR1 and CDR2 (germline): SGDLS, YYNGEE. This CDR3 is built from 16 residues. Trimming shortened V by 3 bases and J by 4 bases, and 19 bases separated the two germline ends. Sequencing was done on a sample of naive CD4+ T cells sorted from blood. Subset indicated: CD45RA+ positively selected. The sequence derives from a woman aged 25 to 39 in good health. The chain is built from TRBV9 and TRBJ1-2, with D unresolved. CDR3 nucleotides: TGTGCCAGCAGCGCCCGAGGAGGAGGGTCTAGCTATGGCTACACCTTC. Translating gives CASSARGGGSSYGYTF.